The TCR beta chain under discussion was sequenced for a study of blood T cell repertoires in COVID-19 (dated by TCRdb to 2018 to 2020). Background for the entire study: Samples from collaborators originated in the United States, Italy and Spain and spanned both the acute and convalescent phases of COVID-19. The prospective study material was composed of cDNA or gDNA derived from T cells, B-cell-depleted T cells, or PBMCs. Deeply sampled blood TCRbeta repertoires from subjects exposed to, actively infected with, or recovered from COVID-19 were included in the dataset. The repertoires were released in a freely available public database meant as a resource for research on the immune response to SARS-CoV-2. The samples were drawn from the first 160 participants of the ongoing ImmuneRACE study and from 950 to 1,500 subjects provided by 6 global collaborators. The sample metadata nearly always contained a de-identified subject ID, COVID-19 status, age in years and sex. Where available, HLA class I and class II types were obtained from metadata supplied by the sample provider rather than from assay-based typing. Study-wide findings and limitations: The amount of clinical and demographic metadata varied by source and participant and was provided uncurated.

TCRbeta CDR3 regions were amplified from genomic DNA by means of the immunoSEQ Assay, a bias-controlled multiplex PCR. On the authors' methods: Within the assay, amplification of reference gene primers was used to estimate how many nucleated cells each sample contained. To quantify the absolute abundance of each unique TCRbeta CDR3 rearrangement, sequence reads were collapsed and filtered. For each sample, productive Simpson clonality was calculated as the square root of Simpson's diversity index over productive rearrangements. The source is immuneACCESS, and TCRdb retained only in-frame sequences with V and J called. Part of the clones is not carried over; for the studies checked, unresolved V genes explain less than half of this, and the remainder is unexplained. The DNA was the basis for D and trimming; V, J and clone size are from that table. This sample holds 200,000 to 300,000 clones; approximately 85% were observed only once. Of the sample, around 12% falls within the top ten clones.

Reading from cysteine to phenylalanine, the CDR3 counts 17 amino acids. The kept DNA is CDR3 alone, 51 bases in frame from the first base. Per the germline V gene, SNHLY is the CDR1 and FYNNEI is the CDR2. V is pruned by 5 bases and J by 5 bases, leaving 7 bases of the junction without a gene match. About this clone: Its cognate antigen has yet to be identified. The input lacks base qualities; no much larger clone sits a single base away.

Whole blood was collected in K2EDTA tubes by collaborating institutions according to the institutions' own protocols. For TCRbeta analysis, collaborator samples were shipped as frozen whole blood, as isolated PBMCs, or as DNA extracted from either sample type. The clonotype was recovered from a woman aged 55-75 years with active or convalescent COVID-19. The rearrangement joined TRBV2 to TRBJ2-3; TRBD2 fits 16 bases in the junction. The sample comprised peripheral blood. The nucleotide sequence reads TGTGCCAGCAGTCTCGAGGGACTAGCGGGGGGGGTAGATACGCAGTATTTT. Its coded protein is CASSLEGLAGGVDTQYF.